The clone carrying this T cell receptor beta chain was counted between two and nine times. The antigen is unknown. Using its own MiXCR run on the RT-PCR reads, TCRdb lists one record per CDR3 protein. Of 500,000 to 600,000 distinct CDR3 sequences listed, 10% to 15% are singletons. This CDR3 spans 14 amino acids. Looked up from germline, CDR1 is SGDLS and CDR2 is YYNGEE. V was cut by 0 bases and J by 5 bases, with 10 bases left in between. The sample originates from a study of response to subunit inactivated influenza vaccine. Notes on the study in general: It was the authors' suggestion that each seasonal influenza vaccination recruits few new T cells.

The clonotype comes from a man aged 45 to 65 who received an inactivated influenza vaccine. The chain joins TRBV9 to TRBJ2-3; tentatively, D is TRBD1 or TRBD2 (6 bases each). The sequencing used PBMCs from blood, collected roughly 48 days after vaccination. This CDR3 is CASSVEGGGDTQYF. In DNA form, the CDR3 reads TGTGCCAGCAGCGTAGAGGGGGGCGGAGATACGCAGTATTTT.